The T cell receptor (beta chain) under discussion was sequenced for a study of T cells in tumors after PD-1 blockade. Overall study: Excluded were patients with checkpoint blockade, immunosuppressants, or radiotherapy or other anti-cancer therapy within 4 weeks. During anti-PD-1 treatment, some patients continued daily vismodegib 150 mg.

This clone was observed once. In germline, CDR1 is SGHRS, CDR2 YFSETQ. The CDR3 spans 16 residues. The V segment lost 0 bases and the J segment 7 bases; nucleotides outside the gene matches: 9. Measured with immunoSEQ multiplex PCR; TCRdb has only the in-frame clones, and not every one. This sample yields fewer than 25,000 clones, of which roughly 80% are seen a single time; around 12% belongs to the top ten. The clonotype comes from a human donor with basal cell carcinoma. This chain links TRBV5-1 with TRBJ2-7; 11 positions match TRBD1. The sequencing used PBMCs, collected after anti-PD-1 treatment. The CDR3 sequence is CASSLGLGQGVSEQYF. The CDR3 DNA follows: TGCGCCAGCAGCTTGGGGTTGGGACAGGGGGTGAGTGAGCAGTACTTC.